This TCR beta chain was identified in a study of blood T cell repertoires in COVID-19. This table comes from immunoSEQ multiplex PCR, and its TCRdb copy is limited to in-frame clones, with some not included. The sample lists more than 110,000 clones, 88% seen once, with over 9.5% in the top ten. The CDR3 sequence is 14 residues long. V was clipped by 6 bases and J by 1 base; unmatched bases: 4. CDR1 and CDR2 (germline): SGHVS, FQNEAQ. V is TRBV7-8 and J is TRBJ2-7, with 9 bases matching TRBD1. Sequencing used peripheral blood. The sequence came from a man aged 50 to 60 with active or convalescent COVID-19. In nucleotides, the CDR3 is TGTGCCAGCAGAGCCGGGACAGGGTCCTACGAGCAGTACTTC. It encodes CASRAGTGSYEQYF.